This T cell receptor (beta chain) was recovered during a study of somatic mutations in cytotoxic T cells in rheumatoid arthritis. Each population, CD4+ and CD8+ cells, was isolated by positive magnetic bead selection and checked for purity by flow cytometry. Study-wide results and limits: CD8+ T-cell clonality showed no significant difference between rheumatoid arthritis patients and age-matched healthy controls. Among about 70 patients, roughly 8 showed a largest CD8+ clone that surpassed 20% of CD8+ cells. Rheumatoid arthritis patients showed CD8+ clonality increasing with age, unlike healthy controls.

The CDR3 loop spans 14 amino acids. V dropped 5 bases and J dropped 2; count of bases not matched to a gene: 5. Germline V CDR1 and CDR2: SGHVS, FQNEAQ. This clone was picked up one time. Its target is not known. Data came from immunoSEQ multiplex PCR; TCRdb stores just in-frame clones and leaves some out. The sample includes about 12,000 clones, 80% of them seen just once. What was sequenced was CD8+ T cells sorted from blood. V gene TRBV7-8 combines with J gene TRBJ1-2, with TRBD1 identical over 7 bases. This TCR came from a man in his fifties in good health. CDR3 loop: CASSGRDSNYGYTF. The CDR3 nucleotides read TGTGCCAGCAGCGGCCGGGACAGCAACTATGGCTACACCTTC.